This paragraph covers one T cell receptor (beta chain) sequence. The sample belongs to a study of PD-L1 blockade in urothelial cancer. Turning to the study itself: Patients' atezolizumab regimen, 1,200 mg intravenously every 3 weeks, began around 2014. From 0 to 3 prior chemotherapy regimens had been given to the patients. Specimens of blood held a median count of roughly 150,000 T cells.

Spiking of synthetic TCR analog templates was performed in each PCR. This table comes from immunoSEQ multiplex PCR, and its TCRdb copy is limited to in-frame clones, with some not included. The data contain roughly 87,000 clones, roughly 87% of them singletons. The sequence was collected from a woman in her 70s with urothelial cancer. Specimen: PBMCs, collected around atezolizumab (anti-PD-L1) treatment.

The CDR3 region is CASSLVRAGELFF. CDR3 DNA sequence: TGTGCCAGCAGCTTGGTCAGGGCCGGGGAGCTGTTTTTT. The chain has TRBV5-8 and TRBJ2-2, with a tentative D call TRBD1 (5 bases). The V and J ends lost 0 bases and 6 bases respectively, with 6 bases between them. The CDR3 runs 13 residues. The germline CDR1 and CDR2 sequences are SGHTS and YDEGEE.